The 26 T cell receptor beta chains below all came from one sample that was sequenced in a study of tumor T cells in aggressive B-cell lymphoma. Profiling relied on immunoSEQ multiplex PCR, and the TCRdb table lists in-frame clones only, not all of them. The sample has about 300 clones, about four fifths seen once. Specimen: tumor tissue. These receptors all come from an adult with diffuse large B cell lymphoma.

The table lists this clone with a count of one. A read error is possible here, since a much larger clone lies one base away. The sample has other DNA sequences that encode this CDR3 too. The V gene is TRBV5-1, the J gene TRBJ2-7; 7 positions match TRBD1. CDR3 size: 15 residues. Germline CDR1 SGHRS, CDR2 YFSETQ. DNA for the CDR3: TGCGCCAGCAGTTTGGCCCCGGGACAGCCCTACGAGCAGTACTTC. Protein: CASSLAPGQPYEQYF.

The genes are TRBV19 and TRBJ2-5; D not resolved. The better agreement between TRBJ2-7 and the DNA end casts doubt on the J call. Germline CDR1 reads LNHDA; CDR2 reads SQIVND (reference sequence). CDR3 length equals 16 residues. The CDR3 region has the DNA TGTGCCAGTAGTACCCGAAACTCGGTTCCGCTCTACGAGCAGTACTTC. Amino acids: CASSTRNSVPLYEQYF.

V usage is TRBV14 and J usage is TRBJ2-3; TRBD2 matches 7 bases. CDR3 length: 15 amino acids. Losses at the gene ends were 3 bases for V and 6 bases for J; bases not matched to a gene: 9. The germline V gene has CDR1 SGHDN and CDR2 FVKESK. The CDR3 DNA reads TGTGCCAGCAGCCACCAGACTAGCACGGGGGATACGCAGTATTTT. It is translated as CASSHQTSTGDTQYF.

This clone was detected once. Given a much more abundant clone one base away, this may be a read error. V is TRBV5-1 and J is TRBJ2-5; 7 bases align to TRBD1. The J call is uncertain, as TRBJ2-7 better fits the DNA end. Germline CDR1 reads SGHRS; CDR2 reads YFSETQ. The CDR3 totals 15 residues. The CDR3 loop reads CASSLVPGQPYEQYF. In nucleotides, the CDR3 is TGCGCCAGCAGCTTGGTCCCGGGACAGCCCTACGAGCAGTACTTC.

With respect to this clone: An end of the junction differs from the germline gene, which may be a read error. The chain joins TRBV29-1 to TRBJ2-1, with D possibly being TRBD2 (5 bases). Germline V gene sequence: CDR1 SQVTM, CDR2 ANQGSEA. The CDR3 totals 12 residues. The CDR3 DNA is TGCAGCGTGGAAGACTACGACAATGAGCAGTTCTTC. This gives the protein CSVEDYDNEQFF.

The CDR3 protein is CASSLMDFQNTEAFF. The CDR3 DNA is TGTGCCAGCAGCTTAATGGACTTCCAGAACACTGAAGCTTTCTTT. J is TRBJ1-1 and V is TRBV7-8; D unresolved. Germline V lookup: CDR1 SGHVS, CDR2 FQNEAQ. V lost 2 bases and J 1 base, leaving 11 bases between the germline ends. CDR3 length: 15 amino acids.

The J gene is TRBJ2-5, the V gene TRBV4-3; 9 bases agree with TRBD1. This CDR3 contains 14 residues. Germline assignment: CDR1 LGHNA and CDR2 YSLEER. Trimming removed 4 bases from V and 5 bases from J; junction bases left unmatched: 5. CDR3 coding DNA: TGCGCCAGCAGCCCACAGGGGGCCGGGGAGACCCAGTACTTC. Its translation: CASSPQGAGETQYF.

The chain couples TRBV5-4 to TRBJ2-6; 8 nucleotides match TRBD1. V shed 0 bases and J 1 base; nucleotides not matched to a gene: 0. Germline CDR1 reads SGHNT; CDR2 reads YYREEE (reference sequence). The CDR3 covers 16 residues. The CDR3 coding sequence is TGTGCCAGCAGCTTGGGGACAGGGTCTGGGGCCAACGTCCTGACTTTC. Translated: CASSLGTGSGANVLTF. Using reference TRBV5-4 and TRBJ2-6 for the parts outside the CDR3, the full variable domain is ETGVTQSPTHLIKTRGQQVTLRCSSQSGHNTVSWYQQALGQGPQFIFQYYREEENGRGNFPPRFSGLQFPNYSSELNVNALELDDSALYLCASSLGTGSGANVLTFGAGSRLTVL.

J is TRBJ2-1 and V is TRBV6-4, with D unclear. V was shortened by 6 bases and J by 9 bases, with 12 bases between the two germline ends. Germline lookup yields CDR1 MRHNA and CDR2 SNTAGT. CDR3 length: 12 amino acids. The CDR3 region is CASSPNFREQFF. In nucleotides, the CDR3 is TGTGCCAGCAGCCCTAATTTCCGTGAGCAGTTCTTC.

This chain joins TRBV5-4 and TRBJ1-1; unclear D gene. V was pared by 0 bases and J by 1 base, with 4 bases between. The germline gives CDR1 SGHNT, CDR2 YYREEE (reference sequence). The CDR3 runs to 13 residues. The CDR3 nucleotides are TGTGCCAGCAGCTTGGTTAGGAACACTGAAGCTTTCTTT. Protein sequence: CASSLVRNTEAFF.

V gene TRBV7-9 combines with J gene TRBJ2-2, with TRBD2 matching 9 bases. Germline loops: CDR1 SEHNR, CDR2 FQNEAQ (reference sequence). V lost 7 bases, J lost 1 base, and 7 bases stayed unmatched. The CDR3 extends over 16 amino acids. CDR3 sequence reads: CASTTGTSQNTGELFF. The CDR3 region has the DNA TGTGCCAGCACCACCGGGACTAGCCAGAACACCGGGGAGCTGTTTTTT.

V usage is TRBV7-8 and J usage is TRBJ1-5; D is ambiguous. Trimming stripped 0 bases from V and 0 bases from J, with 6 bases between. Germline CDR1 reads SGHVS; CDR2 reads FQNEAQ. The CDR3 spans 15 residues. CDR3 sequence (DNA): TGTGCCAGCAGCTTAGCTAGTCTTAGCAATCAGCCCCAGCATTTT. Its protein product is CASSLASLSNQPQHF. Full variable domain (outside the CDR3, taken from reference TRBV7-8 and TRBJ1-5): GAGVSQSPRYKVAKRGQDVALRCDPISGHVSLFWYQQALGQGPEFLTYFQNEAQLDKSGLPSDRFFAERPEGSVSTLKIQRTQQEDSAVYLCASSLASLSNQPQHFGDGTRLSIL.

By share, this clone counts as hyperexpanded. The chain carries TRBV13 and TRBJ1-1, with D possibly matching TRBD1 (6 bases). This CDR3 is 14 amino acids long. Trimming cost V 4 bases and J 2 bases, with 11 bases left between them. Germline V gene sequence: CDR1 PRHDT, CDR2 FYEKMQ (reference sequence). CDR3 DNA sequence: TGTGCCAGCAGCTCGGGACACCCCAACACTGAAGCTTTCTTT. It encodes CASSSGHPNTEAFF.

The chain links TRBV14 to TRBJ2-7; TRBD2 matches 10 bases. Germline trimming cut 4 bases from V and 1 base from J; bases unmatched to any gene: 13. From germline, CDR1 is SGHDN and CDR2 FVKESK. There are 18 residues in the CDR3. CDR3 region: CASSRLASSGRISYEQYF. The CDR3 DNA reads as TGTGCCAGCAGCCGTCTGGCGAGTAGCGGGAGGATTTCCTACGAGCAGTACTTC. The full variable domain, with the rest looked up from reference TRBV14 and TRBJ2-7, is EAGVTQFPSHSVIEKGQTVTLRCDPISGHDNLYWYRRVMGKEIKFLLHFVKESKQDESGMPNNRFLAERTGGTYSTLKVQPAELEDSGVYFCASSRLASSGRISYEQYFGPGTRLTVT.

This clone has more than one count but fewer than ten. V is TRBV28 and J is TRBJ1-4; D is undetermined. V lost 2 bases and J lost 2, with 12 bases in between. This CDR3 region has 16 residues. The V gene's germline CDR1 is MDHEN and CDR2 SYDVKM. The CDR3 sequence: CASSLAGLGTNEKLFF. The CDR3, as DNA: TGTGCCAGCAGTTTAGCCGGACTGGGCACTAATGAAAAACTGTTTTTT.

This clone was picked up one time. The chain recombines TRBV15 with TRBJ2-1, with D unclear. CDR3 size: 16 residues. Trimming left V 0 bases short and J 3 bases short, with 12 bases between. Germline CDR1 is LNHNV and CDR2 is YYDKDF (reference sequence). DNA for the CDR3: TGTGCCACCAGCAGAGAACGAGAAAACCTCTACAATGAGCAGTTCTTC. Translating gives CATSRERENLYNEQFF. The entire variable domain, with the rest obtained from reference TRBV15 and TRBJ2-1, is as follows: DAMVIQNPRYQVTQFGKPVTLSCSQTLNHNVMYWYQQKSSQAPKLLFHYYDKDFNNEADTPDNFQSRRPNTSFCFLDIRSPGLGDTAMYLCATSRERENLYNEQFFGPGTRLTVL.

The rearrangement links TRBV29-1 to TRBJ1-2, with 8 nucleotides matching TRBD1. Trimming cost V 5 bases and J 2 bases; bases outside gene matches: 1. Germline CDR1 reads SQVTM; CDR2 reads ANQGSEA. The CDR3 is made up of 12 amino acids. The CDR3 DNA reads as TGCAGCGTTCGACAGGGGAACTATGGCTACACCTTC. Its protein is CSVRQGNYGYTF.

This sequence joins TRBV5-6 and TRBJ1-2; D remains unclear. V was clipped by 4 bases and J by 8 bases, with 15 bases between them. The V gene's germline CDR1 is SGHDT and CDR2 YYEEEE. The CDR3 length is 13 residues. This CDR3 is CASSHGRDLGYTF. The CDR3 DNA is TGTGCCAGCAGCCACGGCCGGGATCTAGGCTACACCTTC.

The chain links TRBV7-2 to TRBJ2-3; 8 nucleotides match TRBD2. Trimming cost V 7 bases and J 3 bases; bases outside gene matches: 9. CDR3 length equals 15 residues. The germline V gene has CDR1 SGHTA and CDR2 FQGNSA. The chain's CDR3 is CASNGRGGYTDTQYF. CDR3 coding DNA: TGTGCCAGCAACGGACGGGGGGGGTATACAGATACGCAGTATTTT.

This clone appeared once. The genes are TRBV27 and TRBJ2-7, with 9 bases aligning to TRBD1. This CDR3 has 14 residues. The trim removed 6 bases at V and 4 bases at J, leaving 7 bases unmatched. Germline assignment: CDR1 MNHEY and CDR2 SMNVEV (reference sequence). The DNA of the CDR3 is TGTGCCAGCAGCCTACAGGGGGCCAATTACGAGCAGTACTTC. Translated: CASSLQGANYEQYF.

This rearrangement joins TRBV10-3 to TRBJ2-7; TRBD2 agrees at 11 bases. Germline V gene sequence: CDR1 ENHRY, CDR2 SYGVKD. This CDR3 has 15 residues. Trimming took 5 bases from V and 4 from J; bases not matched to a gene: 7. The CDR3 sequence is CAISPTSGSGYEQYF. The CDR3 bases are TGTGCCATCAGTCCTACTAGCGGGAGCGGTTACGAGCAGTACTTC.

This clone appeared a few times. The chain couples TRBV14 to TRBJ1-2, with D uncertain. Germline values: CDR1 SGHDN, CDR2 FVKESK. V lost 4 bases to trimming and J lost 8 bases, with 11 bases between them. The CDR3 covers 12 residues. CDR3 DNA sequence: TGTGCCAGCAGCCTAGCGACGGGAGGCTACACCTTC. This gives the protein CASSLATGGYTF.

This chain uses TRBV10-3 with TRBJ2-1, with 11 bases that match TRBD2. V shed 10 bases, J shed 7 bases, and the junction held 9 bases outside the gene matches. The CDR3 spans 14 residues. Germline-derived CDR1 and CDR2 are ENHRY and SYGVKD. CDR3 DNA sequence: TGTGCCAGCCAGACTAGCGGGAATAAGAATGAGCAGTTCTTC. It codes for CASQTSGNKNEQFF.

This clone occurred a few times. The chain couples TRBV18 to TRBJ2-1; 7 bases map to TRBD1. From germline, CDR1 is KGHSH and CDR2 LQKENI. CDR3 length: 15 amino acids. The V gene end was trimmed by 6 bases and the J gene end by 4 bases; junction bases not matched to a gene: 9. The CDR3 DNA sequence: TGTGCCAGCTCTCACCGGGACAGATTTTACAATGAGCAGTTCTTC. It specifies CASSHRDRFYNEQFF. Based on the CDR3 plus reference TRBV18 and TRBJ2-1, the full variable domain is NAGVMQNPRHLVRRRGQEARLRCSPMKGHSHVYWYRQLPEEGLKFMVYLQKENIIDESGMPKERFSAEFPKEGPSILRIQQVVRGDSAAYFCASSHRDRFYNEQFFGPGTRLTVL.

Only a few counts were recorded for this clone. The CDR3 loop is CASSLAQALETQYF. The CDR3 region has the DNA TGTGCCAGCAGCTTAGCTCAAGCATTAGAGACCCAGTACTTC. The rearrangement links TRBV7-2 to TRBJ2-5; no firm D call. The CDR3 totals 14 residues. V was cut by 0 bases and J by 4 bases, with 9 bases left in between. CDR1 is SGHTA and CDR2 is FQGNSA in the germline V gene.

The CDR3 region is CASSQERDSYEQYF. The CDR3 nucleotides read TGCGCCAGCAGCCAAGAACGGGACTCCTACGAGCAGTACTTC. V usage is TRBV4-3 and J usage is TRBJ2-7, with D possibly TRBD2 on 5 matching bases. Looked up from germline, CDR1 is LGHNA and CDR2 is YSLEER. CDR3 length equals 14 residues. Trimming pared 0 bases from V and 0 bases from J, leaving 6 bases between.